The 16 T cell receptor beta chains below all came from one sample that was sequenced in a study of cytomegalovirus exposure and HLA in healthy donors. Vbeta (60) and Jbeta (13) primers were used in the PCR. The table came from immunoSEQ multiplex PCR; TCRdb's copy has only in-frame clones and leaves some out. The data show 120,000 or so clones, over 60% seen once. The sample taken for sequencing was PBMCs. The receptor set was obtained from a woman between 40 and 50 years old in good health and CMV-seronegative.

The chain couples TRBV4-1 to TRBJ1-3; no clear D. V was clipped by 0 bases and J by 4 bases, with 22 bases between them. The CDR3 runs 19 residues. CDR1 and CDR2 (germline): MGHRA, YSYEKL. The CDR3 sequence: CASSQDVINGVSSGNTIYF. In nucleotides, the CDR3 is TGCGCCAGCAGCCAAGATGTGATAAACGGGGTTTCGTCCGGAAACACCATATATTTT.

Concerning this clone itself: A read error may produce the germline difference seen at one junction end. The V call is TRBV19, the J call TRBJ2-2; D ambiguous. Germline CDR1 is LNHDA and CDR2 is SQIVND (reference sequence). CDR3 length: 15 amino acids. CDR3 residues: CASSIGPGNTGELFF. The DNA of the CDR3 is TGTGCCAGTAGCATAGGTCCGGGGAACACCGGGGAGCTGTTTTTT.

The rearrangement joins TRBV5-1 to TRBJ1-1; no firm D call. CDR1 is SGHRS and CDR2 is YFSETQ in the germline V gene. V was pared by 3 bases and J by 2 bases, with 8 bases between. The CDR3 has 13 residues. CDR3 in amino acids: CASSYPGNTEAFF. In DNA form, the CDR3 reads TGCGCCAGCAGCTATCCGGGAAACACTGAAGCTTTCTTT.

The rearrangement joins TRBV10-3 to TRBJ1-1, with D perhaps TRBD1 (6 bases). The CDR3 loop spans 15 amino acids. V lost 3 bases, J lost 6 bases, and 17 bases lay in between. The germline gives CDR1 ENHRY, CDR2 SYGVKD. The CDR3 nucleotides read TGTGCCATCAGTGATGCGCGACAGGCCGATTCTGAAGCTTTCTTT. Amino acids: CAISDARQADSEAFF.

This clone has a single count. V usage is TRBV4-1 and J usage is TRBJ1-2; TRBD1 matches at 7 bases. The CDR3 runs to 18 residues. Germline loops: CDR1 MGHRA, CDR2 YSYEKL. With V trimmed by 2 bases and J by 3 bases, 15 bases remained unmatched. The CDR3 loop is CASSQRRTGAGPHYGYTF. The CDR3 DNA sequence: TGCGCCAGCAGCCAACGACGGACAGGTGCCGGGCCGCACTATGGCTACACCTTC.

The CDR3 nucleotides read TGCGCCAGCAGCCAAGATTCAGGGAAAATGAACACTGAAGCTTTCTTT. Protein: CASSQDSGKMNTEAFF. V and J are TRBV4-3 and TRBJ1-1; D is perhaps TRBD1 (5 bases). CDR3 length: 16 residues. Trimming left V 0 bases short and J 0 bases short, with 11 bases between. Germline V gene sequence: CDR1 LGHNA, CDR2 YSLEER.

This chain connects TRBV27 to TRBJ1-4; the match to TRBD1 covers 7 bases. Germline CDR1 reads MNHEY; CDR2 reads SMNVEV (reference sequence). The CDR3 consists of 17 residues. V was pared by 9 bases and J by 0 bases, with 13 bases of the junction left unmatched. This CDR3 is CASPTGAAQATNEKLFF. CDR3 in DNA: TGTGCCAGTCCCACAGGGGCCGCCCAAGCAACTAATGAAAAACTGTTTTTT. Using reference TRBV27 and TRBJ1-4 for the parts outside the CDR3, the full variable domain is EAQVTQNPRYLITVTGKKLTVTCSQNMNHEYMSWYRQDPGLGLRQIYYSMNVEVTDKGDVPEGYKVSRKEKRNFPLILESPSPNQTSLYFCASPTGAAQATNEKLFFGSGTQLSVL.

The chain combines TRBV25-1 with TRBJ1-1; 12 bases map to TRBD1. Per the germline V gene, CDR1 is MGHDK and CDR2 is SYGVNS. V lost 2 bases to trimming and J lost 4 bases; unmatched junction nucleotides: 5. This CDR3 spans 16 amino acids. CDR3 region: CASSEGDRGQVTEAFF. CDR3 DNA sequence: TGTGCCAGCAGTGAAGGGGACAGGGGGCAGGTCACTGAAGCTTTCTTT.

The rearrangement links TRBV5-6 to TRBJ1-2, with 7 positions matching TRBD1. Germline V CDR1 and CDR2: SGHDT, YYEEEE. The CDR3 length is 15 residues. Losses at the gene ends were 4 bases for V and 2 bases for J; bases not matched to a gene: 8. CDR3 nucleotide sequence: TGTGCCAGCAGCACCGGGACAGAAGGCAACTATGGCTACACCTTC. It codes for CASSTGTEGNYGYTF.

The chain combines TRBV4-2 with TRBJ2-3; 14 bases are shared with TRBD2. J gave up 6 bases and V 0 bases, and 2 bases lay outside the gene matches. This CDR3 is built from 16 residues. CDR1 and CDR2 from the germline V gene are LGHNA and YNFKEQ. CDR3 coding DNA: TGTGCCAGCAGCCAAGATGGGACTAGCGGGAGTGATACGCAGTATTTT. Translated: CASSQDGTSGSDTQYF.

V and J are TRBV5-6 and TRBJ1-1, with a possible D match to TRBD1 (5 bases). Trimming took off 1 base at V and 0 bases at J, with 7 bases between the two ends. Germline V gives CDR1 SGHDT, CDR2 YYEEEE. The CDR3 has 14 residues. CDR3 DNA sequence: TGTGCCAGCAGCTTGACAGGTTTGAACACTGAAGCTTTCTTT. Encoded protein: CASSLTGLNTEAFF.

The chain links TRBV28 to TRBJ1-4; D perhaps matches TRBD1 (5 bases). With 3 bases removed from V and 4 bases from J, the gap between germline ends came to 9 bases. Per the germline V gene, CDR1 is MDHEN and CDR2 is SYDVKM. The CDR3 is 14 amino acids. This CDR3 is CASSFPGGNEKLFF. The CDR3 DNA reads as TGTGCCAGCAGTTTCCCGGGGGGTAATGAAAAACTGTTTTTT.

This clone was picked up one time. This chain connects TRBV7-6 to TRBJ2-3; D unresolved. Germline CDR1 reads SGHVS; CDR2 reads FNYEAQ. The CDR3 loop spans 13 amino acids. The V and J ends lost 2 bases and 2 bases respectively, with 5 bases between them. The CDR3 loop is CASSLHNTDTQYF. The CDR3 bases are TGTGCCAGCAGCTTACACAACACAGATACGCAGTATTTT.

The rearrangement uses TRBV5-8 and TRBJ2-3, with TRBD1 matching 9 bases. CDR1 SGHTS and CDR2 YDEGEE come from the germline V gene. The CDR3 extends over 15 amino acids. V shed 0 bases and J 1 base; nucleotides not matched to a gene: 0. The chain's CDR3 is CASSLGQGGTDTQYF. CDR3 DNA: TGTGCCAGCAGCTTGGGACAGGGGGGCACAGATACGCAGTATTTT.

The gene calls are TRBV29-1 and TRBJ1-1; 7 nucleotides align to TRBD1. Germline CDR1 reads SQVTM; CDR2 reads ANQGSEA. The CDR3 spans 13 residues. Trimming at V came to 4 bases and at J to 1 base, leaving 3 bases not matched to a gene. In nucleotides, the CDR3 is TGCAGCGTTGTGGGACAGACGAACACTGAAGCTTTCTTT. Its translation: CSVVGQTNTEAFF.

The CDR3 DNA follows: TGCGCCAGCAGTGAGTCGACAGGCCGATACACAGATACGCAGTATTTT. Translated, it gives CASSESTGRYTDTQYF. The chain is built from TRBV10-1 and TRBJ2-3; perhaps TRBD1 as D (6 bases). V gave up 0 bases and J gave up 2 bases, with 12 bases separating them. This CDR3 is 16 amino acids long. The germline CDR1 and CDR2 sequences are WNHNN and SYGVQD (reference sequence).